This T cell receptor (beta chain) derives from a study of cytomegalovirus exposure and HLA in healthy donors. The wider study: As released early, the data held around 80 million unique TCRs from HLA-typed donors. General study points: Listed as cytomegalovirus-associated were 150 to 200 TCR beta chains. In a later analysis, common viral pathogens appeared linked to several of the most significant clusters.

A note on this clone: Its antigen is not identified.

The PCR made use of 60 Vbeta and 13 Jbeta primers. Assay: immunoSEQ multiplex PCR; the TCRdb copy retains only in-frame clones and omits some. The sample yields around 110,000 clones, approximately 82% seen once. Germline V lookup: CDR1 WNHNN, CDR2 SYGVQD (reference sequence). With 3 bases removed from V and 2 bases from J, the gap between germline ends came to 7 bases. The CDR3 runs 13 residues. This chain links TRBV10-1 with TRBJ1-1; D not certain. Sequencing was carried out using PBMCs. The TCR was taken from a man aged 25-40 years in good health and CMV-seropositive. CDR3 protein: CASSEYLNTEAFF. The DNA of the CDR3 is TGCGCCAGCAGTGAATACCTAAACACTGAAGCTTTCTTT.